This TCR beta chain was captured in a study of neurological immune-mediated disorders. The CDR3 has 16 residues. From germline, CDR1 is DFQATT and CDR2 SNEGSKA (reference sequence). V dropped 5 bases and J dropped 9 bases, with 26 bases sitting between them. This clonotype has at least ten counts. Its antigen is undetermined. Study observations and caveats: The expanded clones of different subjects shared no CDR3 amino acid sequences (suggesting private repertoires in all groups).

By 5'RACE with 10-nucleotide random UMIs, the cDNA was made. Every sequencing run drew on 15-18 subjects and yielded over 190 million TCR-beta sequences. TCRdb itself ran the 5' RACE reads through MiXCR, one entry per CDR3 protein. The data show approximately 45,000 distinct CDR3 sequences, roughly 14% seen once. Noted time point: longitudinal time-point 3. Preparation of the unsorted libraries drew on 2 million PBMCs stored at -80 C. The clonotype comes from a man younger than 45 in good health. This chain uses TRBV20-1 with TRBJ2-1, with D perhaps given as TRBD1 or TRBD2 (5 bases each). Sequencing was carried out using PBMCs. The CDR3, as DNA: TGCAGTGCTTACACGCCCCGGGACCTCTCCCGTGGTGAGCAGTTCTTC. This codes for CSAYTPRDLSRGEQFF.